This T cell receptor (beta chain) was observed in a study of memory CD4+ T cells and cytomegalovirus serostatus. Study-wide results and limits: Of 164 reported CMV TCRbeta sequences, 55 to 80 were found in memory CD4+ repertoires.

As for this clone: Antigen unknown.

Single viable CD3+CD4+CD8-CD45RO+ cells were sorted as the memory CD4+ T cells. Donors' CMV status reflects serum IgG against pp150, pp28, p38, p52. Per the study methods: Out-of-frame sequences were removed, leaving 2,204,828 distinct TCRbeta sequences. Assay used: immunoSEQ multiplex PCR; TCRdb lists only in-frame clones, some missing. V and J calls and clone size come straight from that table; D and trimming were deduced from the DNA. Here the sample spans 35,000 to 50,000 clones, just under 80% being singletons. The CDR3 is made up of 13 amino acids. Trimming removed 4 bases from V and 5 bases from J; junction bases left unmatched: 1. Looked up from germline, CDR1 is LNHDA and CDR2 is SQIVND (reference sequence).

The TCR comes from an adult in good health and CMV-seronegative. J is TRBJ2-2 and V is TRBV19; TRBD1 matches at 7 bases. The sequencing sample was made of memory CD4+ T cells from blood. The CDR3 nucleotides read TGTGCCAGTAGTACGGACAGGACCGGGGAGCTGTTTTTT. Amino acids: CASSTDRTGELFF. Full variable domain (outside the CDR3, taken from reference TRBV19 and TRBJ2-2): DGGITQSPKYLFRKEGQNVTLSCEQNLNHDAMYWYRQDPGQGLRLIYYSQIVNDFQKGDIAEGYSVSREKKESFPLTVTSAQKNPTAFYLCASSTDRTGELFFGEGSRLTVL.